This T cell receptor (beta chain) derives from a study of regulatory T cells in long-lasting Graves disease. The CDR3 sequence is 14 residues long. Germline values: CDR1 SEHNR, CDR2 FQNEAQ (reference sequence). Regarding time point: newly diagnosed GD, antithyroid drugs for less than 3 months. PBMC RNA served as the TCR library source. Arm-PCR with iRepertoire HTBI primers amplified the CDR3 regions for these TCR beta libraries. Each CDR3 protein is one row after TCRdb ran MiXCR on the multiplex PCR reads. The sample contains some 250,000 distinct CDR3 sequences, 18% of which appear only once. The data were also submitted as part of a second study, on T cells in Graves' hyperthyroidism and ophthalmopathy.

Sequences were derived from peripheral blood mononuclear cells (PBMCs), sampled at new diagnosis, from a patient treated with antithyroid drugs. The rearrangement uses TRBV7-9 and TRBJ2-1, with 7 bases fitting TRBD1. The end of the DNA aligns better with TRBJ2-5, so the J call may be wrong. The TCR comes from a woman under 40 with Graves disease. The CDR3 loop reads CASSLEGAKETQYF. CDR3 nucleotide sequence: TGTGCCAGCAGCTTAGAGGGGGCCAAAGAGACCCAGTACTTC.